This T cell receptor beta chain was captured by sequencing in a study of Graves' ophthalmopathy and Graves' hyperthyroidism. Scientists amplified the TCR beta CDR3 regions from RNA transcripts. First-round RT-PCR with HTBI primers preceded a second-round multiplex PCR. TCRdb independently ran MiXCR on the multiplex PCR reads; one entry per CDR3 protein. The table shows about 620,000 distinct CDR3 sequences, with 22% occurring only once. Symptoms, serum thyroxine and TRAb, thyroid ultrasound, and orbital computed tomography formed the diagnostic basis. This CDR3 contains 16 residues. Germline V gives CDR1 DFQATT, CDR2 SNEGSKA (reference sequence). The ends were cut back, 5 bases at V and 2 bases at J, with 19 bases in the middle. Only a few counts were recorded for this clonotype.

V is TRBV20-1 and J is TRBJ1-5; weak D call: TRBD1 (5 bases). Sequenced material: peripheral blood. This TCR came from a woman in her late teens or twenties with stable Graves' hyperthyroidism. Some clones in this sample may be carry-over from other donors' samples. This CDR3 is CSAYGGQATRNQPQHF. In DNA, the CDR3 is TGCAGTGCTTATGGCGGACAAGCCACTCGCAATCAGCCCCAGCATTTT.